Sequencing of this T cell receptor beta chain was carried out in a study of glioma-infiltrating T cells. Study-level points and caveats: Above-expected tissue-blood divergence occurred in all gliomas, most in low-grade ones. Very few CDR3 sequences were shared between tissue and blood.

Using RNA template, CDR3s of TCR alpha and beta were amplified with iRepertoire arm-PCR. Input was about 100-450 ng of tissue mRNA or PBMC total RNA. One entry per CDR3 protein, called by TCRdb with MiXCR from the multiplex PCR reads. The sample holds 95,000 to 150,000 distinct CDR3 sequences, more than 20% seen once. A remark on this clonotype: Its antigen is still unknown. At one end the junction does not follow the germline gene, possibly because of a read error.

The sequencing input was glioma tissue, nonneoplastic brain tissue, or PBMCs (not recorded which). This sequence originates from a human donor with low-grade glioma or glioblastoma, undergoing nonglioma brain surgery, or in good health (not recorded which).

CDR3 nucleotides: TGTGCCAGCACTAATGACAGGGGTGGGTCGAATGAGCAGCTCTTC. It codes for CASTNDRGGSNEQLF. The J gene is TRBJ2-1, the V gene TRBV2; 8 nucleotides agree with TRBD1. Germline assignment: CDR1 SNHLY and CDR2 FYNNEI. The CDR3 spans 15 residues.